Listed here are 28 T cell receptor beta chains from one sample, sequenced in a study of T cell changes during pregnancy in multiple sclerosis (dated by TCRdb to between 2019 and 2020). The library was made by the immunoSEQ multiplex PCR assay. Not all clones reach the TCRdb copy of this immuneACCESS table, which keeps in-frame sequences only. Checked studies attribute under half of the gap to unresolved V genes and leave the rest unexplained. The sample yields roughly 45,000 clones; around 89% were counted once. The ten largest clonotypes hold roughly 1.2% of the sample. The specimen was CD4+ T cells from peripheral blood mononuclear cells, collected in the second trimester of pregnancy. Source of these receptors: a female donor with multiple sclerosis, enrolled in a pregnancy study.

This clone was seen only once. This chain uses TRBV28 with TRBJ2-3, with a possible D match to TRBD2 (6 bases). The V gene lost 7 bases and the J gene lost 3 bases, with 17 bases spanning the gap. CDR3 size: 15 residues. Germline V gene data show CDR1 as MDHEN and CDR2 as SYDVKM. The DNA of the CDR3 is TGTGCCAGCAATTATTCGGAGGGCCAAACAGATACGCAGTATTTT. Its translation: CASNYSEGQTDTQYF.

The CDR3 DNA is TGTGCCAGCAGCCTCGGGACAGACCAAGAGACCCAGTACTTC. This codes for CASSLGTDQETQYF. This chain joins TRBV7-8 and TRBJ2-5, with 7 positions matching TRBD1. Germline V gives CDR1 SGHVS, CDR2 FQNEAQ. The junction had 3 bases not matched to a gene; V was cut back by 5 bases and J by 0 bases. The CDR3 length is 14 residues. The full variable domain, with the rest looked up from reference TRBV7-8 and TRBJ2-5, is GAGVSQSPRYKVAKRGQDVALRCDPISGHVSLFWYQQALGQGPEFLTYFQNEAQLDKSGLPSDRFFAERPEGSVSTLKIQRTQQEDSAVYLCASSLGTDQETQYFGPGTRLLVL.

V gene TRBV18 combines with J gene TRBJ1-2; 10 bases fit TRBD1. V shed 2 bases, J shed 2 bases, and the junction held 2 bases outside the gene matches. There are 15 residues in the CDR3. Germline values: CDR1 KGHSH, CDR2 LQKENI. The CDR3 here is CASSPVGQGNYGYTF. The CDR3 DNA reads TGTGCCAGCTCACCAGTGGGACAGGGGAACTATGGCTACACCTTC.

This clone was recorded a few times. At one end the junction does not follow the germline gene, possibly because of a read error. V usage is TRBV9 and J usage is TRBJ1-1; D is unresolved. The germline gives CDR1 SGDLS, CDR2 YYNGEE. This CDR3 comprises 13 residues. This CDR3 reads CASSVVGIGEAFF. The CDR3 nucleotides are TGTGCCAGCAGTGTAGTCGGGATCGGTGAAGCTTTCTTT.

CDR3 in amino acids: CASSRQGSYEQYF. For the CDR3, the DNA is TGTGCCAGCAGTAGACAGGGGAGCTACGAGCAGTACTTC. The genes are TRBV2 and TRBJ2-7; 8 bases align to TRBD1. Unmatched junction bases numbered 3, after V lost 5 bases and J lost 3 bases. Germline CDR1 is SNHLY and CDR2 is FYNNEI. This CDR3 contains 13 residues.

The chain joins TRBV28 to TRBJ2-1; D not certain. CDR3 size: 12 residues. The V end was cut by 2 bases, the J end by 9 bases, with 8 bases between. Germline CDR1 reads MDHEN; CDR2 reads SYDVKM. The CDR3 sequence is CASSLTLGEQFF. CDR3 nucleotide sequence: TGTGCCAGCAGTTTAACCCTAGGTGAGCAGTTCTTC.

By proportion, this clone is medium-sized (0.01 to 0.1%). The chain is built from TRBV7-2 and TRBJ2-7, with 7 nucleotides matching TRBD1. The CDR3 is 14 amino acids. Germline-derived CDR1 and CDR2 are SGHTA and FQGNSA. Trimming cost V 5 bases and J 3 bases; bases outside gene matches: 7. CDR3 coding DNA: TGTGCCAGCAGCGCGACAGGGTCGTTCTACGAGCAGTACTTC. As protein: CASSATGSFYEQYF.

The V and J genes are TRBV21-1 and TRBJ2-3; the D segment call TRBD2 is taken from the table without a DNA check. TRBV21-1 represents a pseudogene. CDR3 size: 17 residues. CDR3 loop: CASSKVTLAGDADTQYF. For the CDR3, the DNA is TGTGCCAGCAGCAAAGTAACACTAGCGGGAGACGCAGATACGCAGTATTTT.

V gene TRBV7-2 combines with J gene TRBJ2-1; D ambiguous. The CDR3 has 14 residues. CDR1 SGHTA and CDR2 FQGNSA come from the germline V gene. Trimming took off 6 bases at V and 2 bases at J, with 11 bases between the two ends. CDR3: CASRSAGAYNEQFF. The CDR3 nucleotides read TGTGCCAGCAGATCCGCTGGAGCCTACAATGAGCAGTTCTTC.

This chain connects TRBV5-1 to TRBJ2-7, with 7 nucleotides matching TRBD1. V was pared by 3 bases and J by 6 bases, with 9 bases of the junction left unmatched. The germline V gene has CDR1 SGHRS and CDR2 YFSETQ. This CDR3 is built from 14 residues. CDR3 sequence reads: CASSSGTVTGEQYF. CDR3 nucleotide sequence: TGCGCCAGCAGCTCGGGGACAGTTACTGGCGAGCAGTACTTC.

The chain recombines TRBV10-1 with TRBJ2-7; the D is unclear. The germline V gene encodes CDR1 WNHNN and CDR2 SYGVQD (reference sequence). Between the trimmed V and J ends, which lost 11 bases and 0 bases, there was a span of 11 bases. There are 12 residues in the CDR3. The CDR3 spells CARHLSSYEQYF. The CDR3, as DNA: TGCGCCCGCCACCTAAGCTCCTACGAGCAGTACTTC.

V gene TRBV30 combines with J gene TRBJ1-2; D gene ambiguous. Trimming shortened V by 0 bases and J by 3 bases, and 5 bases separated the two germline ends. The CDR3 has 12 residues. Germline assignment: CDR1 GTSNPN and CDR2 SVGIG (reference sequence). The DNA for the CDR3 is TGTGCCTGGAGTGTCCGCGACTATGGCTACACCTTC. Residues: CAWSVRDYGYTF.

The chain is built from TRBV28 and TRBJ1-1, with 7 bases aligning to TRBD1. The germline gives CDR1 MDHEN, CDR2 SYDVKM. V was clipped by 3 bases and J by 2 bases; unmatched bases: 3. The CDR3 sequence is 14 residues long. Here the CDR3 reads CASSFTGDNTEAFF. CDR3 DNA sequence: TGTGCCAGCAGTTTTACAGGGGATAACACTGAAGCTTTCTTT.

V is TRBV6-5 and J is TRBJ2-3; 7 positions agree with TRBD2. Trimming cost V 6 bases and J 0 bases; bases outside gene matches: 6. The CDR3 totals 15 residues. Germline CDR1 is MNHEY and CDR2 is SVGAGI. CDR3 protein: CASSLGGSSTDTQYF. The CDR3 bases are TGTGCCAGCAGCCTGGGAGGGAGTAGCACAGATACGCAGTATTTT.

This clone has a single count. The J gene is TRBJ2-7, the V gene TRBV7-2; 13 bases match TRBD2. The CDR3 contains 14 residues. CDR1 is SGHTA, CDR2 FQGNSA, per germline. Losses at the gene ends were 1 base for V and 6 bases for J; bases not matched to a gene: 0. CDR3 nucleotide sequence: TGTGCCAGCAGCTTAGGACTAGCGGGAGGCGAGCAGTACTTC. It is translated as CASSLGLAGGEQYF.

The rearrangement links TRBV14 to TRBJ1-1, with D possibly TRBD1 on 5 matching bases. CDR3 length equals 15 residues. Germline V CDR1 and CDR2: SGHDN, FVKESK. With 1 base removed from V and 1 base from J, the gap between germline ends came to 10 bases. CDR3 nucleotides: TGTGCCAGCAGCCAAGGGCAGGGCAGGAACACTGAAGCTTTCTTT. It encodes CASSQGQGRNTEAFF.

V usage is TRBV6-5 and J usage is TRBJ2-3; possibly TRBD1 for D (6 bases). Germline V gene lookup returns CDR1 MNHEY and CDR2 SVGAGI. The ends were cut back, 0 bases at V and 1 base at J, with 11 bases in the middle. The CDR3 extends over 16 amino acids. The CDR3 reads CASSYSGRGGTDTQYF. The CDR3 nucleotides are TGTGCCAGCAGTTACTCGGGCAGGGGAGGCACAGATACGCAGTATTTT.

The V and J genes are TRBV9 and TRBJ2-3; 11 nucleotides align to TRBD2. The J segment lost 6 bases and the V segment lost 3 bases, leaving 9 bases of the junction unmatched. The CDR3 has 16 residues. Germline-derived CDR1 and CDR2 are SGDLS and YYNGEE. In nucleotides, the CDR3 is TGTGCCAGCAGCGCGCAACCAATAGCGGGAGGGGATACGCAGTATTTT. Its translation: CASSAQPIAGGDTQYF.

The CDR3 DNA sequence: TGTGCCAGCCATACGCCTGGACAGGTCTATAGCAATCAGCCCCAGCATTTT. Translated, it gives CASHTPGQVYSNQPQHF. V gene TRBV28 combines with J gene TRBJ1-5; 7 bases agree with TRBD1. The CDR3 contains 17 residues. CDR1 MDHEN and CDR2 SYDVKM come from the germline V gene. The V and J ends lost 8 bases and 0 bases, in that order; junction bases with no gene match: 13.

This clone showed up just once. The rearrangement uses TRBV7-9 and TRBJ2-5; D possibly corresponds to TRBD2 (5 bases). CDR3 length: 17 residues. Between the trimmed V and J ends, which lost 7 bases and 0 bases, there was a span of 21 bases. The germline gives CDR1 SEHNR, CDR2 FQNEAQ (reference sequence). CDR3 amino acids: CASNPGREILNQETQYF. CDR3 coding DNA: TGTGCCAGCAACCCGGGAAGGGAGATCTTAAACCAAGAGACCCAGTACTTC.

The chain carries TRBV7-2 and TRBJ2-7; 13 bases are shared with TRBD2. In germline, CDR1 is SGHTA, CDR2 FQGNSA. The CDR3 extends over 15 amino acids. V lost 4 bases to trimming and J lost 2 bases; unmatched junction nucleotides: 2. The CDR3 coding sequence is TGTGCCAGCAGCTGGACTAGCGGGAGCACCTACGAGCAGTACTTC. Residues: CASSWTSGSTYEQYF.

The chain couples TRBV29-1 to TRBJ1-1, with 7 bases matching TRBD1. Trimming cost V 7 bases and J 5 bases; bases outside gene matches: 4. Germline lookup yields CDR1 SQVTM and CDR2 ANQGSEA. This CDR3 is built from 11 residues. Written as DNA, the CDR3 is TGCAGCGGGATACAGGGGACTGAAGCTTTCTTT. This codes for CSGIQGTEAFF.

V and J are TRBV2 and TRBJ2-7, with D possibly matching TRBD2 (7 bases). V shed 6 bases and J shed 6 bases, with 15 bases lying between them. The CDR3 totals 13 residues. Germline V gives CDR1 SNHLY, CDR2 FYNNEI. The CDR3 loop reads CASSKRGAREQYF. In nucleotides, the CDR3 is TGTGCCAGCAGCAAACGGGGGGCGCGCGAGCAGTACTTC.

The chain uses TRBV27 and TRBJ2-5, with D uncertain. The CDR3 spans 13 residues. The ends were cut back, 4 bases at V and 6 bases at J, with 12 bases in the middle. Germline-derived CDR1 and CDR2 are MNHEY and SMNVEV (reference sequence). CDR3: CASSYSARKTQYF. The CDR3 DNA sequence: TGTGCCAGCAGTTACTCCGCTCGCAAGACCCAGTACTTC.

The V call is TRBV7-9, the J call TRBJ2-1; 7 bases are shared with TRBD2. V was pared by 6 bases and J by 9 bases, with 5 bases of the junction left unmatched. In germline, CDR1 is SEHNR, CDR2 FQNEAQ (reference sequence). The CDR3 has 12 residues. The CDR3 sequence: CASRSGGAEQFF. CDR3 sequence (DNA): TGTGCCAGCAGGTCGGGGGGTGCTGAGCAGTTCTTC.

This rearrangement joins TRBV6-5 to TRBJ2-7, with 7 bases identical to TRBD1. Germline V gene data show CDR1 as MNHEY and CDR2 as SVGAGI. The CDR3 is 15 amino acids. The trim removed 6 bases at V and 7 bases at J, leaving 15 bases unmatched. The CDR3 region has the DNA TGTGCCAGCAGACTAAACACAGGCCCCAGGGGGGAGCAGTACTTC. The encoded protein is CASRLNTGPRGEQYF.

The chain joins TRBV28 to TRBJ2-7, with 7 bases that match TRBD2. Germline V lookup: CDR1 MDHEN, CDR2 SYDVKM. CDR3 size: 15 residues. After removal of 7 bases from V and 1 base from J, the junction contained 10 bases not matched to a gene. The CDR3 protein is CASTPRTRRSYEQYF. Written as DNA, the CDR3 is TGTGCCAGCACCCCCAGGACTAGAAGGTCCTACGAGCAGTACTTC.

The chain recombines TRBV7-8 with TRBJ2-1; D perhaps matches TRBD2 (5 bases). CDR1 and CDR2 (germline): SGHVS, FQNEAQ. This CDR3 has 14 amino acids. Between the trimmed V and J ends, which lost 1 base and 6 bases, there was a span of 10 bases. The CDR3 sequence: CASSLVGERNEQFF. CDR3 coding DNA: TGTGCCAGCAGCTTAGTCGGGGAACGCAATGAGCAGTTCTTC.